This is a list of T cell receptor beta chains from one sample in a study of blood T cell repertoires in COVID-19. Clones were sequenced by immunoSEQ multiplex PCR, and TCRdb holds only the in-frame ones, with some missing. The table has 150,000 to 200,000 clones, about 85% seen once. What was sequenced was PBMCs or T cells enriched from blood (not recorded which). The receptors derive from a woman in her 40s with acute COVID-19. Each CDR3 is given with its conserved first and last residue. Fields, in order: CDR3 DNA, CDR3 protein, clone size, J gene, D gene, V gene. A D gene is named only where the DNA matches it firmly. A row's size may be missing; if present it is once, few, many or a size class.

TGCGCCAGCAGCCTTAGACTAGCGAACTACAATGAGCAGTTCTTC	CASSLRLANYNEQFF	once	TRBJ2-1	TRBD2	TRBV4-1
TGTGCCAGCGACACAGGACCCTACGAGCAGTACTTC	CASDTGPYEQYF	NA	TRBJ2-7	NA	TRBV2
TGTGCCAGCAGTAGACAGGGGCCCTATGGCTACACCTTC	CASSRQGPYGYTF	NA	TRBJ1-2	TRBD1	TRBV2
TGTGCCAGCAGCTTAGGACAGGGGGCGCGGAATGAGCAGTTCTTC	CASSLGQGARNEQFF	once	TRBJ2-1	TRBD1	TRBV7-9
TGTGCCAGCAGTTGGGGCGGGAGGGCCCTCAATGAGCAGTTCTTC	CASSWGGRALNEQFF	once	TRBJ2-1	TRBD2	TRBV27
TGTGCCAGCTCACCATTCTTAGATACGCAGTATTTT	CASSPFLDTQYF	NA	TRBJ2-3	NA	TRBV18
TGTGCCAGTAGTATAGGCAGACTTCTCTCCCCTGGAGGTGATGGCAATCAGCCCCAGCATTTT	CASSIGRLLSPGGDGNQPQHF	NA	TRBJ1-5	NA	TRBV19
TGCAGCGTCAGGACAGGGGGAGGCAATGAGCAGTTCTTC	CSVRTGGGNEQFF	NA	TRBJ2-1	TRBD1	TRBV29-1
TGTGCTAGTGGAAAAAGACAGGGGAGTTTGAACACTGAAGCTTTCTTT	CASGKRQGSLNTEAFF	NA	TRBJ1-1	TRBD1	TRBV12-5
TGTGCCAGTAGTGTGACAGGTGCAGATAATTCACCCCTCCACTTT	CASSVTGADNSPLHF	NA	TRBJ1-6	NA	TRBV19
TGTGCCATCAGGGCGGCAGGGTCGAATGAAAAACTGTTTTTT	CAIRAAGSNEKLFF	few	TRBJ1-4	NA	TRBV10-3
TGCGCCAGCAGCCAATCTATGGATCGAAACGGACTACTCTACGAGCAGTACTTC	CASSQSMDRNGLLYEQYF	NA	TRBJ2-7	NA	TRBV4-1
TGTGCCAGCAGGCAAGGGGGCGGGCAGCCCCAGCATTTT	CASRQGGGQPQHF	NA	TRBJ1-5	TRBD1	TRBV2
TGCGCCACCACCGGGACAGGGTTCTACGAGCAGTACTTC	CATTGTGFYEQYF	once	TRBJ2-7	TRBD1	TRBV10-2